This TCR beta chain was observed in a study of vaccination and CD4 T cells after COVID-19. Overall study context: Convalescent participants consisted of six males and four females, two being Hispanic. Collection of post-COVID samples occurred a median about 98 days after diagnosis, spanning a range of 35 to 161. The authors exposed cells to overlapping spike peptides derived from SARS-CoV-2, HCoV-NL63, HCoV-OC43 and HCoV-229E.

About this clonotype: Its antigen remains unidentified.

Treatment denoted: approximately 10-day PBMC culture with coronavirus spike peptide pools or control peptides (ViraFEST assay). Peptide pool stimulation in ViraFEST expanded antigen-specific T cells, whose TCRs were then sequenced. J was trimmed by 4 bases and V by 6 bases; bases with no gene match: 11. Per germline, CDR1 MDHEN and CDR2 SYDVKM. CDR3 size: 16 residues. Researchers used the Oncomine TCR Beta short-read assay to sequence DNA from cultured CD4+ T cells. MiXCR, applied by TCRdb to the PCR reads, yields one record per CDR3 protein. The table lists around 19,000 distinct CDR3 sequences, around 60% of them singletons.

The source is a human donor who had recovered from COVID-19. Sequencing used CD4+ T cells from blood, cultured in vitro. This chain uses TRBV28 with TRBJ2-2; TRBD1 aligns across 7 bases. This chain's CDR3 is CASSSRGLATTGELFF. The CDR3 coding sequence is TGTGCCAGCAGCAGTAGGGGGCTAGCTACCACCGGGGAGCTGTTTTTT. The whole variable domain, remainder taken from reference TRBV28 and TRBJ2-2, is DVKVTQSSRYLVKRTGEKVFLECVQDMDHENMFWYRQDPGLGLRLIYFSYDVKMKEKGDIPEGYSVSREKKERFSLILESASTNQTSMYLCASSSRGLATTGELFFGEGSRLTVL.